Described below is a single T cell receptor (beta chain) sequence and its context. The antigen remains unidentified. This sample was included in a study of cytomegalovirus exposure and HLA in healthy donors. The study, taken as a whole, reports: In an earlier analysis, in several hundred donors, most V segments appeared productive either ~90% or ~30% of the time.

This CDR3 contains 15 residues. The ends were cut back, 5 bases at V and 4 bases at J, with 18 bases in the middle. Per germline, CDR1 MNHEY and CDR2 SMNVEV (reference sequence). PCR was performed using 60 Vbeta and 13 Jbeta primers. Original analysis: In a later analysis, some 10 million of approximately 80 million unique beta chains occurred in at least two donors. Profiled with immunoSEQ multiplex PCR; TCRdb holds only in-frame clones, not every one. D and trimming come from the DNA, and the V and J calls and clone size come from that table. Among approximately 120,000 clones listed, more than 80% were seen once.

The rearrangement joins TRBV27 to TRBJ2-7; a weak D match, TRBD1 (7 bases). Sequencing was performed on PBMCs. This clonotype was sampled from a man aged 25-40 years in good health and CMV-seropositive. Written as DNA, the CDR3 is TGTGCCAGCAGTCGAAGGCGGGACAGTGAATACGAGCAGTACTTC. Translated: CASSRRRDSEYEQYF.